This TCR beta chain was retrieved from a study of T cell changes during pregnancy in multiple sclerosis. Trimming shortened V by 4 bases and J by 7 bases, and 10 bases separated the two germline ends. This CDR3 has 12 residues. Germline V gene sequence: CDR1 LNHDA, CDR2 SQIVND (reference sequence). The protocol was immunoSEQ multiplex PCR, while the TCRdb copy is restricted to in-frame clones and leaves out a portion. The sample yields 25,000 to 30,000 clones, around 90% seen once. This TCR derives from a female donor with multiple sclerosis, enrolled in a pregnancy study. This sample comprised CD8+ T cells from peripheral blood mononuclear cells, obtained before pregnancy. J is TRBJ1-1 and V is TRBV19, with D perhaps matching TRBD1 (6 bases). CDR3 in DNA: TGTGCCAGTAGTACCCAGGGGCTTGAAGCTTTCTTT. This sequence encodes CASSTQGLEAFF.